The rows below give T cell receptor beta chains drawn from one sample of a study of cytomegalovirus exposure and HLA in healthy donors. Method: immunoSEQ multiplex PCR; TCRdb's copy keeps in-frame clones and lacks some. The sample has some 170,000 clones; 90% to 97% are singletons. Sequencing was performed on PBMCs. The receptors derive from a woman in her late teens or twenties in good health and CMV-seronegative. The CDR3 runs from the conserved cysteine through the conserved F or W. A D gene is named only where the DNA matches it firmly. Clone size is shown for a subset of rows, as once, few, many or a class of expanded clone.

>TRBD1|16|TRBV7-8|TRBJ1-4|.
TGTGCCAGCAGCTTAAGGGTGACAGGGGCGAATGAAAAACTGTTTTTT
CASSLRVTGANEKLFF
>.|17|TRBV9|TRBJ1-3|.
TGTGCCAGCAGCGTAGGCTCGCCGGGAAGCTCTGGAAACACCATATATTTT
CASSVGSPGSSGNTIYF
>.|16|TRBV4-2|TRBJ1-6|.
TGTGCCAGCAGCCAAGAGCCAGGGGCCCAATTTTCACCCCTCCACTTT
CASSQEPGAQFSPLHF
>TRBD1|16|TRBV7-6|TRBJ1-4|once
TGTGCCAGCAGCTTAATAGGGGGCCATGGGGAGGAAAAACTGTTTTTT
CASSLIGGHGEEKLFF
>.|13|TRBV11-2|TRBJ2-2|.
TGTGCCAGCAGCCCTCGTTTGACCGGGGAGCTGTTTTTT
CASSPRLTGELFF
>TRBD1|14|TRBV30|TRBJ1-1|.
TGTGCCTGGAGAGCCGGGACAGGAAACACTGAAGCTTTCTTT
CAWRAGTGNTEAFF
>.|15|TRBV7-9|TRBJ2-5|.
TGTGCCAGCAGCTTAGCCCACCTATACGGGGAGACCCAGTACTTC
CASSLAHLYGETQYF
>.|14|TRBV4-3|TRBJ2-1|.
TGCGCCAGCAGCCAAGATCGAGGTCATTATGAGCAGTTCTTC
CASSQDRGHYEQFF
>.|12|TRBV2|TRBJ2-7|.
TGTGCCAGCAAGGAGGGAACCTACGAGCAGTACTTC
CASKEGTYEQYF
>.|17|TRBV4-1|TRBJ1-4|.
TGCGCCAGCAGCCAAACGTTGACAGTCAACTCTCGGGAAAAACTGTTTTTT
CASSQTLTVNSREKLFF
>TRBD2|17|TRBV7-6|TRBJ2-3|.
TGTGCCAGCAGCTTAGGAAGCGGTAGCGGGGGGGCAGATACGCAGTATTTT
CASSLGSGSGGADTQYF
>TRBD2|16|TRBV5-1|TRBJ2-5|.
TGCGCCAGCAGCCGGTTAGCGGGGGCCCTCCAAGAGACCCAGTACTTC
CASSRLAGALQETQYF
>.|14|TRBV6-5|TRBJ1-4|.
TGTGCCAGCAGAGACGGAGCAACTAATGAAAAACTGTTTTTT
CASRDGATNEKLFF
>.|12|TRBV10-3|TRBJ1-3|.
TGTGCCATCACCCAGACTCGAAACACCATATATTTT
CAITQTRNTIYF
>.|16|TRBV2|TRBJ2-1|.
TGTGCCAGCAGTGAACCGTGGGCAGGGTGGGGCAATGAGCAGTTCTTC
CASSEPWAGWGNEQFF
>.|14|TRBV9|TRBJ2-3|.
TGTGCCAGCTCAGGCAGGGTTAACACAGATACGCAGTATTTT
CASSGRVNTDTQYF
>TRBD1|19|TRBV2|TRBJ2-2|.
TGTGCCAGCAGCAGAATCGGGACAGGGGGCGCTCAATGGAGCGGGGAGCTGTTTTTT
CASSRIGTGGAQWSGELFF
>.|12|TRBV27|TRBJ2-5|.
TGTGCCAGCAGTTTATCGGGAGAGGCCCAGTACTTC
CASSLSGEAQYF
>TRBD1|14|TRBV19|TRBJ2-7|.
TGTGCCAGTAGTATCGGGACAGGGGTGTACGAGCAGTACTTC
CASSIGTGVYEQYF
>TRBD2|16|TRBV2|TRBJ2-5|.
TGTGCCAGCAGTGAAGGGGTGGCGGGGGGCCAAGAGACCCAGTACTTC
CASSEGVAGGQETQYF
>TRBD1|13|TRBV6-5|TRBJ2-1|.
TGTGCCAGCAGTTGGGACAGCTACAATGAGCAGTTCTTC
CASSWDSYNEQFF
>TRBD1|15|TRBV7-9|TRBJ2-7|.
TGTGCCAGCAGCTCACCCCCCAGGGGGTCCTACGAGCAGTACTTC
CASSSPPRGSYEQYF
>TRBD1|18|TRBV4-1|TRBJ2-6|.
TGCGCCAGCAGCCAAGGAGCACAGGGGGCTTCTGGGGCCAACGTCCTGACTTTC
CASSQGAQGASGANVLTF
>TRBD1|13|TRBV7-2|TRBJ1-2|.
TGTGCCAGCAGCACGACAGGGAATGGTGGCTACACCTTC
CASSTTGNGGYTF
>TRBD2|14|TRBV7-2|TRBJ2-5|.
TGTGCCAGCAGCTCGACTAGCGGGGGTTTAACCCAGTACTTC
CASSSTSGGLTQYF
>.|15|TRBV7-2|TRBJ1-1|.
TGTGCCAGCAGCGAGTCATGGGGGGGCGCCACTGAAGCTTTCTTT
CASSESWGGATEAFF
>TRBD1|17|TRBV7-9|TRBJ1-6|.
TGTGCCAGCAGCTTGGGTTCAAAGGGGGCGTGGGATTCACCCCTCCACTTT
CASSLGSKGAWDSPLHF
>.|15|TRBV9|TRBJ1-4|.
TGTGCCAGCAGCCTAGGGACAACTAATAATGAAAAACTGTTTTTT
CASSLGTTNNEKLFF
>.|11|TRBV6-5|TRBJ2-5|.
TGTGCCGCGGAGCAGGGGGAGACCCAGTACTTC
CAAEQGETQYF
>.|13|TRBV27|TRBJ2-7|.
TGTGCCAGCAGTTTATCCTATTCCTACGAGCAGTACTTC
CASSLSYSYEQYF
>.|15|TRBV7-9|TRBJ1-2|.
TGTGCCAGCAGCTTAGTAGGAGGTGCTAACTATGGCTACACCTTC
CASSLVGGANYGYTF
>TRBD2|15|TRBV11-1|TRBJ2-7|.
TGTGCCAGCAGCTTATCCGGGGGGGCCGCCGACGAGCAGTACTTC
CASSLSGGAADEQYF
>.|14|TRBV27|TRBJ2-6|.
TGTGCCAGCAGTTTAACTCCTGGGGCCAACGTCCTGACTTTC
CASSLTPGANVLTF
>TRBD1|15|TRBV2|TRBJ1-3|.
TGTGCCAGCAGTGCACAGGGGGTACGTGGAAACACCATATATTTT
CASSAQGVRGNTIYF
>TRBD2|15|TRBV5-1|TRBJ2-7|.
TGCGCCAGCAGCTTGGCGACTAGCGGCCCCTACGAGCAGTACTTC
CASSLATSGPYEQYF
>TRBD1|16|TRBV7-2|TRBJ2-2|.
TGTGCCAGCAGCCGGGACAGCTACCCGAACACCGGGGAGCTGTTTTTT
CASSRDSYPNTGELFF
>TRBD1|12|TRBV29-1|TRBJ1-2|once
TGCAGCGGCGGACAGGGGGCTTATGGCTACACCTTC
CSGGQGAYGYTF
>.|13|TRBV5-1|TRBJ2-2|.
TGCGCCACATCCTTCAGTATCGACGGGGAGCTGTTTTTT
CATSFSIDGELFF
>.|14|TRBV2|TRBJ1-6|.
TGTGCCAGCAGTGAGCGACAGTCCAATTCACCCCTCCACTTT
CASSERQSNSPLHF
>TRBD2|15|TRBV7-2|TRBJ2-7|.
TGTGCCAGCAGCTTGGGACTAGCGCTAGGGTACGAGCAGTACTTC
CASSLGLALGYEQYF
>.|16|TRBV2|TRBJ2-1|.
TGTGCCAGCAGTGGGTTCGACAGGCTGGCCTACAATGAGCAGTTCTTC
CASSGFDRLAYNEQFF
>TRBD2|15|TRBV12-5|TRBJ2-5|.
TGTGCTAGTGGTACCGGGACTAGCGACCAAGAGACCCAGTACTTC
CASGTGTSDQETQYF
>TRBD1|14|TRBV27|TRBJ1-2|.
TGTGCCAGCAGTCCCGGACAGGGGGCGGAAGGCTACACCTTC
CASSPGQGAEGYTF
>.|13|TRBV14|TRBJ1-1|.
TGTGCCAGCAGCCAAGTCAGGGGCACTGAAGCTTTCTTT
CASSQVRGTEAFF
>TRBD1|18|TRBV10-1|TRBJ1-6|.
TGCGCCAGCAGTGGGGGGACAGGGTTTAGCTCCTATAATTCACCCCTCCACTTT
CASSGGTGFSSYNSPLHF
>.|13|TRBV2|TRBJ2-7|.
TGTGCCAGCGAGGGTCAGGATACCTACGGGCAGTACTTC
CASEGQDTYGQYF
>TRBD1|15|TRBV6-1|TRBJ1-6|.
TGTGCCAGCAGGGACAGGGGAACCTATAATTCACCCCTCCACTTT
CASRDRGTYNSPLHF
>.|15|TRBV7-9|TRBJ2-7|few
TGTGCCAGCAGCTCAGCCCAGGGGTCTAGCTACGAGCAGTACTTC
CASSSAQGSSYEQYF
>TRBD2|16|TRBV9|TRBJ2-3|.
TGTGCCAGCAGCTCCGGGACTAGCGGGGGCACAGATACGCAGTATTTT
CASSSGTSGGTDTQYF
>.|15|TRBV6-6|TRBJ2-4|.
TGTGCCACCCAAGAGTCAGGGGCCCTCAAAAACATTCAGTACTTC
CATQESGALKNIQYF
>.|13|TRBV6-5|TRBJ2-7|.
TGTGCCAGCAGTTCGCCGGACATCTACGAGCAGTACTTC
CASSSPDIYEQYF
>TRBD1|14|TRBV29-1|TRBJ1-2|.
TGCAGCGTTGGAGGACAGGGGGCTAACTATGGCTACACCTTC
CSVGGQGANYGYTF
>TRBD1|16|TRBV7-2|TRBJ1-6|.
TGTGCCAGCAGCTCCGGGACAGGATCCTATAATTCACCCCTCCACTTT
CASSSGTGSYNSPLHF